These T cell receptor beta chains were read from a single sample in a study of blood T cell repertoires in COVID-19. The data were produced by immunoSEQ multiplex PCR, yet TCRdb's version contains in-frame clones alone and is incomplete. This sample carries roughly 280,000 clones, 86% of them seen once, and the ten largest clones take approximately 8.2%. Sequencing input: peripheral blood. Receptors originate from a man aged 40-49 years with active or convalescent COVID-19. Each CDR3 is given with its conserved first and last residue. The D gene is left open where the match is weak. Clone size is stated in some rows and not others, as once, few, many or a class when expanded.

>10|TRBD1|TRBV12-3/TRBV12-4|NA|TRBJ2-1
CASSLGQEVF
TGTGCCAGCAGCCTCGGACAGGAGGTCTTC
>11|NA|TRBV2|NA|TRBJ2-2
CASRTSGELFF
TGTGCCAGCAGGACAAGCGGGGAGCTGTTTTTT
>14|TRBD1|TRBV5-6|NA|TRBJ2-5
CASSWTGIQETQYF
TGTGCCAGCAGCTGGACAGGAATACAAGAGACCCAGTACTTC
>14|TRBD1|TRBV11-3|NA|TRBJ2-2
CASSMTGGIGELFF
TGTGCCAGCAGCATGACAGGGGGAATCGGGGAGCTGTTTTTT
>13|TRBD1|TRBV14|NA|TRBJ1-5
CASSQGQGEPQHF
TGTGCCAGCAGCCAGGGACAGGGAGAGCCCCAGCATTTT
>16|NA|TRBV5-4|NA|TRBJ2-5
CASRLVEGGGTETQYF
TGTGCCAGCAGGCTTGTGGAGGGAGGGGGGACCGAGACCCAGTACTTC
>18|TRBD2|TRBV4-2|few|TRBJ2-3
CASSQDSGGTTSTDTQYF
TGTGCCAGCAGCCAAGATAGCGGGGGGACCACTAGCACAGATACGCAGTATTTT
>16|TRBD2|TRBV7-2|NA|TRBJ2-3
CASSLAAGTSGDTQYF
TGTGCCAGCAGCTTAGCGGCCGGGACTAGCGGAGATACGCAGTATTTT
>13|TRBD1|TRBV19|once|TRBJ2-1
CATTRQGRNEQFF
TGTGCCACCACCCGACAGGGTCGTAATGAGCAGTTCTTC
>15|NA|TRBV13|NA|TRBJ1-6
CASSLKGAYNSPLHF
TGTGCCAGCAGCTTAAAAGGGGCCTATAATTCACCCCTCCACTTT
>17|TRBD1|TRBV2|NA|TRBJ2-6
CASSAQGPGTGANVLTF
TGTGCCAGCAGTGCACAGGGGCCCGGTACTGGGGCCAACGTCCTGACTTTC
>15|TRBD2|TRBV6-5|once|TRBJ2-5
CASSSSGRGGETQYF
TGTGCCAGCAGCTCTAGTGGGAGGGGCGGAGAGACCCAGTACTTC
>17|TRBD1|TRBV5-1|once|TRBJ2-1
CASSLDNTGTVYNEQFF
TGCGCCAGCAGCTTGGATAACACCGGGACAGTATACAATGAGCAGTTCTTC
>15|TRBD2|TRBV6-1|NA|TRBJ2-7
CASSEIGGRVGEQYF
TGTGCCAGCAGTGAAATAGGCGGGAGGGTGGGAGAGCAGTACTTC
>14|TRBD1|TRBV10-1|NA|TRBJ2-7
CASSEYGQAYEQYF
TGCGCCAGCAGTGAGTATGGACAGGCCTACGAGCAGTACTTC